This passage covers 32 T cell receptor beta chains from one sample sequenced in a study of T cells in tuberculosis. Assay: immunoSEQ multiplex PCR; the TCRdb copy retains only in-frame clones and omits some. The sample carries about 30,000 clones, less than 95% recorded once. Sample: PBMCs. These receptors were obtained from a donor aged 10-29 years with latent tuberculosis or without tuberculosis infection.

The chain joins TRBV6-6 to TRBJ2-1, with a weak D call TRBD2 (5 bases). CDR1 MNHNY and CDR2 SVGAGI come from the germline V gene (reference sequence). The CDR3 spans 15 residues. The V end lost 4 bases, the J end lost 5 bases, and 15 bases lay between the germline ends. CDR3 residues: CASSFGRAENNEQFF. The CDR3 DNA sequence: TGTGCCAGCAGTTTTGGCCGAGCGGAGAACAATGAGCAGTTCTTC.

In DNA, the CDR3 is TGTGCCAGCAGCGGCGGGAACACTGAAGCTTTCTTT. The encoded protein is CASSGGNTEAFF. This sequence joins TRBV5-4 and TRBJ1-1; D gene unclear. The CDR3 is 12 residues long. V lost 4 bases to trimming and J lost 1 base, with 5 bases between them. The germline V gene encodes CDR1 SGHNT and CDR2 YYREEE (reference sequence).

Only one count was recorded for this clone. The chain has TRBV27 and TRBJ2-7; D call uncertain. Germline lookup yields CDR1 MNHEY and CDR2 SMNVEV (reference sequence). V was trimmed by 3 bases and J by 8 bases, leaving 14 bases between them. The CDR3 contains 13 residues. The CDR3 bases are TGTGCCAGCAGTTTGAGACTCACGGCACAGCAGTACTTC. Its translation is CASSLRLTAQQYF.

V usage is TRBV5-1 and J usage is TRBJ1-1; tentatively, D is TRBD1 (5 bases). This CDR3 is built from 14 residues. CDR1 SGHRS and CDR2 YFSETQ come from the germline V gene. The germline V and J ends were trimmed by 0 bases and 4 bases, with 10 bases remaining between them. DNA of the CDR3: TGCGCCAGCAGCTTGGTGGGGGGATCCACTGAAGCTTTCTTT. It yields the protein CASSLVGGSTEAFF.

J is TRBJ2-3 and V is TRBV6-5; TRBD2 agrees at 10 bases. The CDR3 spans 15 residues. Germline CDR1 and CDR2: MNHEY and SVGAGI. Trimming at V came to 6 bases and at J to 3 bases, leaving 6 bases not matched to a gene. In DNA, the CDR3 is TGTGCCAGCAGGGCCATAGCGGGAGGAACAGATACGCAGTATTTT. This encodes CASRAIAGGTDTQYF.

Written as DNA, the CDR3 is TGTGCCACCAGCATTAGCCGGAGCAATCAGCCCCAGCATTTT. Amino acids: CATSISRSNQPQHF. The chain is built from TRBV15 and TRBJ1-5; D is uncertain. Germline-derived CDR1 and CDR2 are LNHNV and YYDKDF (reference sequence). The CDR3 runs to 14 residues. Between the trimmed V and J ends, which lost 4 bases and 1 base, there was a span of 8 bases.

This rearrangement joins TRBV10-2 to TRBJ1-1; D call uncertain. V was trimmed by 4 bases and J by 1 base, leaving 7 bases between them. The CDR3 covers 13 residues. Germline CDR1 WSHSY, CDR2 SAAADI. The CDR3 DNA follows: TGCGCCAGCAGTGCCCAGGAGAACACTGAAGCTTTCTTT. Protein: CASSAQENTEAFF.

CDR3 sequence (DNA): TGTGCCACCAGCAGAGTACCCCCGGGGGTGAGTCAGCCCCAGCATTTT. Translating it yields CATSRVPPGVSQPQHF. The V gene is TRBV15, the J gene TRBJ1-5; TRBD1 is a possible D gene (5 bases). CDR1 is LNHNV and CDR2 is YYDKDF in the germline V gene (reference sequence). The V and J ends lost 1 base and 6 bases respectively, with 16 bases between them. This CDR3 contains 16 residues.

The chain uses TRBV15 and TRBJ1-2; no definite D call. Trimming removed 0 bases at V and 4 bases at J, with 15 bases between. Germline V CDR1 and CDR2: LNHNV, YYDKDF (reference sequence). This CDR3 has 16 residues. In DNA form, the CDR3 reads TGTGCCACCAGCAGAGACCTATTAGCAGATTTCTATGGCTACACCTTC. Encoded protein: CATSRDLLADFYGYTF.

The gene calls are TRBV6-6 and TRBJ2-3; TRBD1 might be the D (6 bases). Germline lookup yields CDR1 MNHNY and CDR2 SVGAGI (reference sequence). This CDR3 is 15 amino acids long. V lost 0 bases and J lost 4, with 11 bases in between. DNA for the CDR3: TGTGCCAGCAGTTACTCGACAGGAAGAGCAGATACGCAGTATTTT. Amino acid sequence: CASSYSTGRADTQYF.

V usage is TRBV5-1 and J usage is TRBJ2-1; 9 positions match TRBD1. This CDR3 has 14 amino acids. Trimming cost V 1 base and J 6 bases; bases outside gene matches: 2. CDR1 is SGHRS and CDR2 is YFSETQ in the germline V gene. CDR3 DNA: TGCGCCAGCAGCTTGCCGACAGGGGGCAATGAGCAGTTCTTC. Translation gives CASSLPTGGNEQFF.

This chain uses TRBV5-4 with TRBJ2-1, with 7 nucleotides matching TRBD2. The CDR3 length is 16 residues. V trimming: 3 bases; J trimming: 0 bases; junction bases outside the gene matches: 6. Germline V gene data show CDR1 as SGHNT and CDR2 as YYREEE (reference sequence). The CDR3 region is CASSWGGGSSYNEQFF. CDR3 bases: TGTGCCAGCAGCTGGGGCGGCGGGAGCTCCTACAATGAGCAGTTCTTC.

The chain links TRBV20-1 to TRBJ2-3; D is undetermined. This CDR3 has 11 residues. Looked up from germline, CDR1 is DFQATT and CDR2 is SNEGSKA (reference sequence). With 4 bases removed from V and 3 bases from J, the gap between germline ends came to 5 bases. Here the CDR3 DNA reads TGCAGTGCTACCGGGACAGATACGCAGTATTTT. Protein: CSATGTDTQYF.

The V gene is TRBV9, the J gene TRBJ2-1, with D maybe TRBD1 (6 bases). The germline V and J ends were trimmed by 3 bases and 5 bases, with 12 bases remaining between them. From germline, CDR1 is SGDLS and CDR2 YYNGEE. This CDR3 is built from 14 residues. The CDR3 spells CASSGWNRDNEQFF. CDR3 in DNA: TGTGCCAGCAGCGGATGGAACAGGGACAATGAGCAGTTCTTC. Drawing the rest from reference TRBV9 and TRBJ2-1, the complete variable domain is DSGVTQTPKHLITATGQRVTLRCSPRSGDLSVYWYQQSLDQGLQFLIQYYNGEERAKGNILERFSAQQFPDLHSELNLSSLELGDSALYFCASSGWNRDNEQFFGPGTRLTVL.

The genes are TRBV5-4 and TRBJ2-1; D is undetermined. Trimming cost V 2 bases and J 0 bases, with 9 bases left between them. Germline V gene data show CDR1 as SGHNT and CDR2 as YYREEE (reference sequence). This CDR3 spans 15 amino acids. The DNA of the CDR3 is TGTGCCAGCAGCTTTCTTGACAACTCCTACAATGAGCAGTTCTTC. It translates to CASSFLDNSYNEQFF.

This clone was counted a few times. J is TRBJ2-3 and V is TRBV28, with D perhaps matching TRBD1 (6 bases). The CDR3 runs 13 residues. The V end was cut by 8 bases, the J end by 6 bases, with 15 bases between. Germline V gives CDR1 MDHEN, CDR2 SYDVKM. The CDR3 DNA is TGTGCCAGCGCAGGGGCTTTTTATGATACGCAGTATTTT. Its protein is CASAGAFYDTQYF. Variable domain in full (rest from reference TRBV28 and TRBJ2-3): DVKVTQSSRYLVKRTGEKVFLECVQDMDHENMFWYRQDPGLGLRLIYFSYDVKMKEKGDIPEGYSVSREKKERFSLILESASTNQTSMYLCASAGAFYDTQYFGPGTRLTVL.

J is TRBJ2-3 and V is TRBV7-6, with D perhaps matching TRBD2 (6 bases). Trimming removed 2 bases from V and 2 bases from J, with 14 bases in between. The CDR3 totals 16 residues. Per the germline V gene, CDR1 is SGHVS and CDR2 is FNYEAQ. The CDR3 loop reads CASSLSTGLYTDTQYF. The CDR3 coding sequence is TGTGCCAGCAGCTTAAGTACGGGACTTTACACAGATACGCAGTATTTT.

This chain's CDR3 is CASSLTGQINYEQYF. As DNA, the CDR3 is TGTGCCAGCAGCTTAACGGGACAGATAAACTACGAGCAGTACTTC. V gene TRBV7-9 combines with J gene TRBJ2-7, with TRBD1 identical over 7 bases. Trimming took 2 bases from V and 3 from J; bases not matched to a gene: 7. Germline-derived CDR1 and CDR2 are SEHNR and FQNEAQ (reference sequence). The CDR3 spans 15 residues. The whole variable domain, remainder taken from reference TRBV7-9 and TRBJ2-7, is DTGVSQNPRHKITKRGQNVTFRCDPISEHNRLYWYRQTLGQGPEFLTYFQNEAQLEKSRLLSDRFSAERPKGSFSTLEIQRTEQGDSAMYLCASSLTGQINYEQYFGPGTRLTVT.

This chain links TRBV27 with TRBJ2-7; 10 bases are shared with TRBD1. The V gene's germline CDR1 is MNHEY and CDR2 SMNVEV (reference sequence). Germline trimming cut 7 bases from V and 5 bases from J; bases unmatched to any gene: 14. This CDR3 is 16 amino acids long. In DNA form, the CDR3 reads TGTGCCAGCAAATCTCTCCTCCGGGACAGGGGCAACGAGCAGTACTTC. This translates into CASKSLLRDRGNEQYF.

CDR3 sequence (DNA): TGTGCCAGCAGCGTAGACAGGGTTTTTAGCACAGATACGCAGTATTTT. This sequence encodes CASSVDRVFSTDTQYF. The chain has TRBV5-4 and TRBJ2-3; 7 bases are shared with TRBD1. The CDR3 has 16 amino acids. The ends lost 4 bases at V and 0 bases at J; junction bases unmatched: 8. Germline-derived CDR1 and CDR2 are SGHNT and YYREEE (reference sequence).

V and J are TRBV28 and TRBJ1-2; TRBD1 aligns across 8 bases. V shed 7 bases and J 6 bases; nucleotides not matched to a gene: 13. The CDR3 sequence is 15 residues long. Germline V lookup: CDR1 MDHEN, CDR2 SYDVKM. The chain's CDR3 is CASNTLPATGDGYTF. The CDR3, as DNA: TGTGCCAGCAATACCCTTCCAGCGACAGGGGATGGCTACACCTTC.

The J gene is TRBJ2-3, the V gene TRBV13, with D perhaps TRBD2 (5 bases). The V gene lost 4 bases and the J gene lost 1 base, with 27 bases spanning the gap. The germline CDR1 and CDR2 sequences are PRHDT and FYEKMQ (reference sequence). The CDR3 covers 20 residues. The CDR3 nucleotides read TGTGCCAGCAGCTCTCGTAATTGGAGTGGCAGGAGGATCGGCACAGATACGCAGTATTTT. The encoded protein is CASSSRNWSGRRIGTDTQYF.

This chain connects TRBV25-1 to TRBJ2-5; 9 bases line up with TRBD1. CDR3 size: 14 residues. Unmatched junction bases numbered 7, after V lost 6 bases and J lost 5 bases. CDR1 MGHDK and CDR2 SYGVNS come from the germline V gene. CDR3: CASRRGQGRETQYF. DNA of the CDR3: TGTGCCAGCAGACGGGGACAGGGTCGCGAGACCCAGTACTTC.

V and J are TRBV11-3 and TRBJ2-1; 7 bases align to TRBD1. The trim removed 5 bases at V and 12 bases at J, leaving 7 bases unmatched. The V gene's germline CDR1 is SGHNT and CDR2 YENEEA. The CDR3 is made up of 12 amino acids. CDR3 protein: CASSSQGVGQFF. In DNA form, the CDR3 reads TGTGCCAGCAGCAGCCAGGGGGTTGGGCAGTTCTTC. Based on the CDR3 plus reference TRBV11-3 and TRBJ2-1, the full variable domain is EAGVVQSPRYKIIEKKQPVAFWCNPISGHNTLYWYLQNLGQGPELLIRYENEEAVDDSQLPKDRFSAERLKGVDSTLKIQPAELGDSAVYLCASSSQGVGQFFGPGTRLTVL.

The DNA for the CDR3 is TGCGCCAGCAGTCCTACAGGGGAGCAACCCCAGCATTTT. It yields the protein CASSPTGEQPQHF. This sequence joins TRBV10-1 and TRBJ1-5; 7 bases fit TRBD1. V lost 5 bases to trimming and J lost 10 bases; unmatched junction nucleotides: 8. This CDR3 contains 13 residues. CDR1 WNHNN and CDR2 SYGVQD come from the germline V gene (reference sequence).

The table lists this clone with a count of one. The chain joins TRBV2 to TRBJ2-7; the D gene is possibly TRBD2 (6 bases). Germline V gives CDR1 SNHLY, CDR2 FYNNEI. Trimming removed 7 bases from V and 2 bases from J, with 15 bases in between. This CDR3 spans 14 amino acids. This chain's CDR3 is CASNSGLITYEQYF. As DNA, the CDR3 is TGTGCCAGCAATTCGGGACTGATAACCTACGAGCAGTACTTC.

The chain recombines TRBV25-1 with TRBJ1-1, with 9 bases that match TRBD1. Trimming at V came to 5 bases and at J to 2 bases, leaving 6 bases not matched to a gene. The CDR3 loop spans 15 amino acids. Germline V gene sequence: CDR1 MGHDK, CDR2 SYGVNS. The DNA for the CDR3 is TGTGCCAGCAGTCCCCAGGGACAGGGAAACACTGAAGCTTTCTTT. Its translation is CASSPQGQGNTEAFF.

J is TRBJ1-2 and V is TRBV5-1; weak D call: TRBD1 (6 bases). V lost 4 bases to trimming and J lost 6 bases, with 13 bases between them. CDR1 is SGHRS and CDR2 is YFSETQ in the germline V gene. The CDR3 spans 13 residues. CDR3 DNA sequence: TGCGCCAGCAGCCCGGCACAGGGAGATGGCTACACCTTC. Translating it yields CASSPAQGDGYTF.

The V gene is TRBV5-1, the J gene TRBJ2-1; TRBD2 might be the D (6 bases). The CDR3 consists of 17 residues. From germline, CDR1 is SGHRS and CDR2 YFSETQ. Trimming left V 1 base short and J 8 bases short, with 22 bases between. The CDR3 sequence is CASSLRERASAFDEQFF. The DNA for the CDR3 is TGCGCCAGCAGCTTGCGGGAGCGGGCCTCGGCTTTCGATGAGCAGTTCTTC.

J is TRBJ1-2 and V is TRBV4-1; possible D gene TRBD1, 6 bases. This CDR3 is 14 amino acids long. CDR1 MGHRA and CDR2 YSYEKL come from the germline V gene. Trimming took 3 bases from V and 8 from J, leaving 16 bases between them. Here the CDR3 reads CASSHPATGAGYTF. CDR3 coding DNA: TGCGCCAGCAGCCACCCCGCGACAGGCGCGGGCTACACCTTC.

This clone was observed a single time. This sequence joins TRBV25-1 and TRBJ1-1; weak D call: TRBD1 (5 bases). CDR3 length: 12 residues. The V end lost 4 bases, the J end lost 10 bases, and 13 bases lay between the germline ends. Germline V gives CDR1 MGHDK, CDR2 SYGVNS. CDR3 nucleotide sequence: TGTGCCAGCAGTGGATTAGGGGCGTCAGCTTTCTTT. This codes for CASSGLGASAFF.

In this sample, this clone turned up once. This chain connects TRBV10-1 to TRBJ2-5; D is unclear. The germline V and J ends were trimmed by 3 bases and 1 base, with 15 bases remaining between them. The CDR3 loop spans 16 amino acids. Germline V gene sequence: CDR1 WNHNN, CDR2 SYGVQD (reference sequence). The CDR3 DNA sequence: TGCGCCAGCAGTGACTCCGATGTACTGTCCCAAGAGACCCAGTACTTC. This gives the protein CASSDSDVLSQETQYF.